The next 10 T cell receptor beta chains were all read from a single sample in a study of CD8 T cells in Susac syndrome. Reverse transcription of about 0.5 to 1 ug RNA was carried out with random hexamers. TCRdb itself ran the immunoSEQ multiplex PCR reads through MiXCR, one entry per CDR3 protein. The table shows about 120,000 distinct CDR3 sequences, with roughly 92% occurring only once. Sequencing used CD4+ T cells from PBMCs. The receptors come from a human donor in good health.

This chain connects TRBV28 to TRBJ1-6; possible D gene TRBD1, 5 bases. V dropped 3 bases and J dropped 8 bases, with 11 bases sitting between them. This CDR3 is 14 amino acids long. CDR1 is MDHEN and CDR2 is SYDVKM in the germline V gene. In DNA, the CDR3 is TGTGCCAGCAGTTTGTCAGGGAGACATTCACCCCTCCACTTT. Protein sequence: CASSLSGRHSPLHF.

The J gene is TRBJ2-7, the V gene TRBV6-5, with TRBD2 as a possible D gene (5 bases). Germline V gene data show CDR1 as MNHEY and CDR2 as SVGAGI. With 5 bases removed from V and 4 bases from J, the gap between germline ends came to 15 bases. This CDR3 has 14 residues. CDR3 sequence (DNA): TGTGCCAGCAGTGAGCGGAGCCCCTTATACGAGCAGTACTTC. It codes for CASSERSPLYEQYF.

The chain carries TRBV30 and TRBJ1-2; D unresolved. This CDR3 region has 11 residues. From germline, CDR1 is GTSNPN and CDR2 SVGIG (reference sequence). V was shortened by 2 bases and J by 8 bases, with 9 bases between the two germline ends. CDR3 nucleotides: TGTGCCTGGAGTCCTATGATGGGCTACACCTTC. It encodes CAWSPMMGYTF.

The rearrangement uses TRBV7-9 and TRBJ1-1; TRBD1 matches 7 bases. Germline lookup yields CDR1 SEHNR and CDR2 FQNEAQ (reference sequence). CDR3 size: 16 residues. Trimming removed 0 bases from V and 5 bases from J; junction bases left unmatched: 9. The CDR3 here is CASSLADRAGGTEAFF. CDR3 DNA sequence: TGTGCCAGCAGCTTAGCAGACAGGGCCGGGGGGACTGAAGCTTTCTTT.

This chain connects TRBV7-8 to TRBJ2-3; 8 bases are shared with TRBD2. The V segment lost 6 bases and the J segment 5 bases; nucleotides outside the gene matches: 13. In germline, CDR1 is SGHVS, CDR2 FQNEAQ. CDR3 size: 16 residues. CDR3 protein: CASSRASSGSGDTQYF. The CDR3 DNA reads as TGTGCCAGCAGTCGCGCCTCCAGCGGGAGTGGAGATACGCAGTATTTT.

The chain has TRBV6-1 and TRBJ1-6, with TRBD1 matching 9 bases. This CDR3 contains 14 residues. The trim removed 7 bases at V and 7 bases at J, leaving 5 bases unmatched. From germline, CDR1 is MNHNS and CDR2 SASEGT. The CDR3 region has the DNA TGTGCCAGCAAGGAGACAGGGGGAAATTCACCCCTCCACTTT. Translated: CASKETGGNSPLHF.

CDR3 sequence (DNA): TGTGCCAGCAGTACCCGGACGAGGGAGCAGTACTTC. This sequence encodes CASSTRTREQYF. The chain carries TRBV28 and TRBJ2-7; D remains unclear. CDR1 and CDR2 (germline): MDHEN, SYDVKM. This CDR3 contains 12 residues. Trimming shortened V by 5 bases and J by 7 bases, and 12 bases separated the two germline ends.

The chain couples TRBV19 to TRBJ2-1, with D unclear. V lost 1 base, J lost 6 bases, and 10 bases lay in between. The CDR3 has 14 residues. Germline V gene data show CDR1 as LNHDA and CDR2 as SQIVND (reference sequence). The CDR3 loop is CASSIGLRSNEQFF. The CDR3 bases are TGTGCCAGTAGTATAGGCCTTAGAAGCAATGAGCAGTTCTTC. The full variable domain, rest sourced from reference TRBV19 and TRBJ2-1, is DGGITQSPKYLFRKEGQNVTLSCEQNLNHDAMYWYRQDPGQGLRLIYYSQIVNDFQKGDIAEGYSVSREKKESFPLTVTSAQKNPTAFYLCASSIGLRSNEQFFGPGTRLTVL.

The V and J genes are TRBV18 and TRBJ2-3; D is unclear. The CDR3 has 14 residues. Trimming left V 7 bases short and J 4 bases short, with 15 bases between. Germline-derived CDR1 and CDR2 are KGHSH and LQKENI. CDR3 nucleotides: TGTGCCAGCTTCACCACGACGGTTGCAGATACGCAGTATTTT. This gives the protein CASFTTTVADTQYF.

The chain links TRBV3-1 to TRBJ2-2; D remains ambiguous. CDR3 size: 15 residues. The V end lost 4 bases, the J end lost 1 base, and 10 bases lay between the germline ends. From germline, CDR1 is LGHDT and CDR2 YNNKEL (reference sequence). CDR3 nucleotide sequence: TGTGCCAGCAGCCTTAACCTGGGGAACACCGGGGAGCTGTTTTTT. It specifies CASSLNLGNTGELFF.